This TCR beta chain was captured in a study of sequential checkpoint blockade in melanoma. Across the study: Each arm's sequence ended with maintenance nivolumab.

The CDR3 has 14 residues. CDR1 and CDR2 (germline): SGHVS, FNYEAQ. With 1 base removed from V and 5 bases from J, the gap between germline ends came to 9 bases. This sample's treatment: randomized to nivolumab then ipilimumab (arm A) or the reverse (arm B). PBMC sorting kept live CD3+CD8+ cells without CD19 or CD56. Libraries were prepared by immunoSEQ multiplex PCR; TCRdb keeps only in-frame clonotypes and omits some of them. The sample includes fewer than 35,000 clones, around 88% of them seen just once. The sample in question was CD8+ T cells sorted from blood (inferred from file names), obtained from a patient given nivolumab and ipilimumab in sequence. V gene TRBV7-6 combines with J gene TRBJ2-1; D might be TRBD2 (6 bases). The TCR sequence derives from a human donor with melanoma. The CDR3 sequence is CASSLGRGDNEQFF. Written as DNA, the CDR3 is TGTGCCAGCAGCTTAGGGCGGGGCGACAATGAGCAGTTCTTC. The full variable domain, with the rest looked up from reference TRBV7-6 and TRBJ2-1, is GAGVSQSPRYKVTKRGQDVALRCDPISGHVSLYWYRQALGQGPEFLTYFNYEAQQDKSGLPNDRFSAERPEGSISTLTIQRTEQRDSAMYRCASSLGRGDNEQFFGPGTRLTVL.